This T cell receptor (beta chain) appears in the sequencing data of a study of T-cell memory formation after mild COVID-19. Study-wide background: The two donors had largely donor-specific TCR clusters.

Whole-study results and caveats: From day 15 to 85, contracting clones were balanced between CD4 and CD8, whereas later expanders leaned toward CD4+. Clones which contracted sat mainly in CM and EM if CD4+, and in EMRA if CD8+.

This clonotype appeared a few times. The antigen is not known. After 5'RACE with constant-segment primers, TCR alpha and TCR beta cDNA libraries carrying sample barcodes and UMIs were obtained. TCRdb analysed the 5' RACE reads with MiXCR anew, one entry per CDR3 protein. The data show about 350,000 distinct CDR3 sequences, roughly 14% seen once. CDR3 length equals 14 residues. The V end lost 4 bases, the J end lost 2 bases, and 12 bases lay between the germline ends. The sequence came from a man aged 18-30 years who had mild COVID-19 (a few samples of this study predate the infection). Cell type and time point are not known. The chain employs TRBV12-3 or TRBV12-4 and TRBJ2-7; D may match TRBD1 or TRBD2 (5 bases each). The sequencing sample was made of PBMCs or a T cell subset sorted from them (not recorded which). This CDR3 reads CASSSGTHAYEQYF. The CDR3 coding sequence is TGTGCCAGCAGTTCCGGGACCCACGCCTACGAGCAGTACTTC.